This T cell receptor (beta chain) was obtained from a study of CDR3 diversity in severe acne. V dropped 2 bases and J dropped 2 bases, with 14 bases sitting between them. The CDR3 consists of 15 residues. Looked up from germline, CDR1 is SGHDT and CDR2 is YYEEEE. TCRdb re-derived calls from the PCR reads in MiXCR, one entry per CDR3 protein. The sample has approximately 80,000 distinct CDR3 sequences, around 50% seen once; the top ten hold about 13%. The TCR was taken from a male donor in good health, without acne. The chain employs TRBV5-6 and TRBJ2-7; TRBD1 is a possible D gene (6 bases). Input material: blood. The CDR3 region is CASSFGDIPAYEQYF. The CDR3 DNA reads as TGTGCCAGCAGCTTTGGGGACATTCCCGCCTACGAGCAGTACTTC.